The 8 T cell receptor beta chains below come from one sample, sequenced in a study of T-cell memory formation after mild COVID-19. TCRdb reprocessed the 5' RACE reads with MiXCR, giving one entry per CDR3 protein. The table includes 300,000 to 350,000 distinct CDR3 sequences, roughly a fifth detected once. Input material: PBMCs or a T cell subset sorted from them (not recorded which). The origin of the receptors is a man between 18 and 29 years old who had mild COVID-19 (a few samples of this study predate the infection). Cell type and time point are not known.

The chain recombines TRBV7-3 with TRBJ2-2; no clear D gene. Germline CDR1 is SGHTA and CDR2 is FQGTGA. The CDR3 runs to 17 residues. V lost 3 bases and J lost 2, with 16 bases in between. CDR3 DNA sequence: TGTGCCAGCAGCTTCAGAAGTCGAGCCGCTAACACCGGGGAGCTGTTTTTT. Translated: CASSFRSRAANTGELFF.

This clonotype appeared once. J is TRBJ1-1 and V is TRBV5-6; D uncertain. Germline V gene data show CDR1 as SGHDT and CDR2 as YYEEEE. This CDR3 has 14 residues. Trimming cost V 2 bases and J 2 bases, with 10 bases left between them. CDR3 amino acids: CASSFVQSNTEAFF. In nucleotides, the CDR3 is TGTGCCAGCAGCTTCGTCCAGTCCAACACTGAAGCTTTCTTT.

The J gene is TRBJ2-3, the V gene TRBV7-9, with 9 nucleotides matching TRBD2. Germline CDR1 SEHNR, CDR2 FQNEAQ (reference sequence). The CDR3 is made up of 15 amino acids. The junction had 4 bases not matched to a gene; V was cut back by 4 bases and J by 2 bases. The chain's CDR3 is CASSSAGGDTDTQYF. CDR3 nucleotides: TGTGCCAGCAGCTCTGCGGGGGGGGACACAGATACGCAGTATTTT. Full variable domain (remainder filled in from reference TRBV7-9 and TRBJ2-3): DTGVSQNPRHKITKRGQNVTFRCDPISEHNRLYWYRQTLGQGPEFLTYFQNEAQLEKSRLLSDRFSAERPKGSFSTLEIQRTEQGDSAMYLCASSSAGGDTDTQYFGPGTRLTVL.

The chain uses TRBV20-1 and TRBJ2-7; 7 positions match TRBD1. The CDR3 is 13 amino acids. The germline CDR1 and CDR2 sequences are DFQATT and SNEGSKA (reference sequence). Unmatched junction bases numbered 6, after V lost 4 bases and J lost 3 bases. Here the CDR3 reads CSATTGNSYEQYV. The CDR3 nucleotides are TGCAGTGCTACGACAGGGAATAGCTACGAGCAGTACGTC.

This clonotype has only a few counts. The rearrangement uses TRBV9 and TRBJ2-3; D may match TRBD1 or TRBD2 (6 bases each). CDR1 SGDLS and CDR2 YYNGEE come from the germline V gene. This CDR3 has 14 amino acids. The V gene lost 1 base and the J gene lost 2 bases, with 8 bases spanning the gap. DNA for the CDR3: TGTGCCAGCAGCGTATCGGGGGCCACAGATACGCAGTATTTT. This translates into CASSVSGATDTQYF.

This clonotype was counted only a few times. The chain has TRBV5-1 and TRBJ2-2; D unresolved. Deletions cut 4 bases from V and 7 bases from J, with 11 bases between. The CDR3 runs 13 residues. CDR1 and CDR2 from the germline V gene are SGHRS and YFSETQ. The CDR3 loop is CASSRSGDGELFF. Written as DNA, the CDR3 is TGCGCCAGCAGCCGATCTGGGGACGGGGAGCTGTTTTTT.

The rearrangement joins TRBV20-1 to TRBJ2-3; 7 positions match TRBD2. Per germline, CDR1 DFQATT and CDR2 SNEGSKA (reference sequence). The CDR3 runs 17 residues. The ends lost 2 bases at V and 2 bases at J; junction bases unmatched: 13. This chain's CDR3 is CSARPAALRGFTDTQYF. The CDR3 DNA follows: TGCAGTGCTAGACCTGCCGCCTTGCGGGGGTTCACAGATACGCAGTATTTT.

The rearrangement joins TRBV6-5 to TRBJ2-1; weak D call: TRBD1 (6 bases). Germline-derived CDR1 and CDR2 are MNHEY and SVGAGI. The ends were cut back, 5 bases at V and 0 bases at J, with 14 bases in the middle. The CDR3 has 16 residues. The CDR3 is CASSPTRGGSYNEQFF. CDR3 coding DNA: TGTGCCAGCAGTCCCACCAGGGGCGGCTCCTACAATGAGCAGTTCTTC.